The entry below describes one TCR beta chain. The assay was immunoSEQ multiplex PCR, and TCRdb's table has in-frame clones only and misses some. The sample includes 110,000 or so clones, about 89% of them seen just once. The sample belongs to a study of control samples from healthy donors and cancer patients. The CDR3 totals 16 residues. Germline V CDR1 and CDR2: LGHNA, YSLEER. V was clipped by 0 bases and J by 1 base, with 9 bases between them. The receptor comes from a man aged 50 or older in good health. Sequencing input: blood. The V gene is TRBV4-3, the J gene TRBJ2-2; D gene unclear. The CDR3 DNA reads TGCGCCAGCAGCCAAGAAGGTCTATTGAACACCGGGGAGCTGTTTTTT. It encodes CASSQEGLLNTGELFF.